The sequence of this T cell receptor beta chain was determined in a study of tumor-infiltrating lymphocytes in oesophageal squamous cell carcinoma (dated by TCRdb to about 2016). The junction carries 8 bases between V and J, which are trimmed by 6 bases and 0 bases respectively. CDR1 and CDR2, looked up from the germline V gene, are SNHLY and FYNNEI. The CDR3 has 13 amino acids, counting the end cysteine and phenylalanine. CDR3 DNA only is kept here, 39 bases in frame from base 1. To prepare the library, PCR was applied. TCRdb names Illumina HiSeq 2000 as the instrument used. The raw public data were reprocessed by TCRdb itself: fastp quality trimming at Q25, MiXCR clonotype calling, in-frame beta chains only. Rows with one shared CDR3 protein collapse into an entry with the most common genes and DNA. Recorded for this sample are some 15,000 distinct CDR3 sequences; 40% to 45% of them occurred a single time. Together, the top ten hold around 40% of the sample.

This clonotype turned up a few times. Its specific antigen is unknown. Within one base of it there is no much larger clone, and no base qualities were kept. The chain couples TRBV2 to TRBJ1-1; the D gene is not confidently resolved. Sequenced input: blood. This clonotype originated in a female donor with esophageal squamous cell carcinoma. CDR3 sequence: CASRTAMNTEAFF. The DNA is as follows: TGTGCCAGCAGGACGGCGATGAACACTGAAGCTTTCTTT.